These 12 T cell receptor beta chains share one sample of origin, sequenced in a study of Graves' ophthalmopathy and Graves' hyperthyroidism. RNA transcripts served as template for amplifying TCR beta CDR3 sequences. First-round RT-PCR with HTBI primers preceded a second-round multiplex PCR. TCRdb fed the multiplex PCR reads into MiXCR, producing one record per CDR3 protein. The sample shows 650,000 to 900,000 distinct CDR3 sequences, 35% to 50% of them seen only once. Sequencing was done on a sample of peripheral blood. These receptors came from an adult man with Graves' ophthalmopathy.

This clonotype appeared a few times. The CDR3 spells CAAKEGPSSYEQYF. CDR3 bases: TGTGCCGCCAAGGAGGGTCCCAGCTCCTACGAGCAGTACTTC. V usage is TRBV6-5 and J usage is TRBJ2-7, with D possibly matching TRBD2 (6 bases). The V end lost 11 bases, the J end lost 0 bases, and 17 bases lay between the germline ends. The CDR3 is made up of 14 amino acids. The germline V gene has CDR1 MNHEY and CDR2 SVGAGI.

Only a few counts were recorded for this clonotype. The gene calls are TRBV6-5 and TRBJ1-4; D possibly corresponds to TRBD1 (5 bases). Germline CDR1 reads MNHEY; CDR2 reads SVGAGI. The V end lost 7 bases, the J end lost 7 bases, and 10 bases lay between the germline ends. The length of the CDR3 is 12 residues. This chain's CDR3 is CASTGASEKLFF. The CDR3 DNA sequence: TGTGCCAGCACTGGGGCAAGTGAAAAACTGTTTTTT.

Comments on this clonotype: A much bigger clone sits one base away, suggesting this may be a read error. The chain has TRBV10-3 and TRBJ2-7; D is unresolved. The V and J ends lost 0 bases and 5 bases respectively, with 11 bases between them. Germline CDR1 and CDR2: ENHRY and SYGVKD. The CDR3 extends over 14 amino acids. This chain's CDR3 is CAISESVRPHEQYF. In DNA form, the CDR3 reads TGTGCCATCAGTGAGTCTGTCAGACCCCACGAGCAGTACTTC.

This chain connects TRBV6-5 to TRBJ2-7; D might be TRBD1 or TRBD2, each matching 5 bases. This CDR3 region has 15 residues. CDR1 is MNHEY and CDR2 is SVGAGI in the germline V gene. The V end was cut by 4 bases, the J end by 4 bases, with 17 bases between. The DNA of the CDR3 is TGTGCCAGCAGTTCCACCATTGGGGGTGATTACGAGCAGTACTTC. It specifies CASSSTIGGDYEQYF.

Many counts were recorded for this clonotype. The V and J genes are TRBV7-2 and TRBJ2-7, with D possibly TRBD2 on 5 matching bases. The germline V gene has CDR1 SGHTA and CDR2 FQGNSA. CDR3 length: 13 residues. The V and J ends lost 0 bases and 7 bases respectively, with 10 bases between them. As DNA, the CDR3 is TGTGCCAGCAGCTTAGCCGGCCCGGGGGAGCAGTACTTC. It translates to CASSLAGPGEQYF.

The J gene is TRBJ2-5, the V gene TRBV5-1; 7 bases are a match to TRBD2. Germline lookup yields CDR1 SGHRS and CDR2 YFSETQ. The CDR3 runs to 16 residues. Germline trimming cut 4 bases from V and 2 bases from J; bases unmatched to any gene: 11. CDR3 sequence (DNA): TGCGCCAGCAGCCCATTGGGAGTGGGGGGGCAAGAGACCCAGTACTTC. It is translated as CASSPLGVGGQETQYF. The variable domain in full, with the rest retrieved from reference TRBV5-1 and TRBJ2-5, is KAGVTQTPRYLIKTRGQQVTLSCSPISGHRSVSWYQQTPGQGLQFLFEYFSETQRNKGNFPGRFSGRQFSNSRSEMNVSTLELGDSALYLCASSPLGVGGQETQYFGPGTRLLVL.

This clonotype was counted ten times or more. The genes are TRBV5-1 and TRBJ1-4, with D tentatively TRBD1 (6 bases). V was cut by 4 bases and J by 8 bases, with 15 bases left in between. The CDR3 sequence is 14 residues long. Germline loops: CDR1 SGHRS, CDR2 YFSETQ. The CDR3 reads CASSQRGGTEKLFF. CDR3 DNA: TGCGCCAGCAGCCAGCGTGGGGGGACAGAAAAACTGTTTTTT.

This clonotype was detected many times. In DNA form, the CDR3 reads TGCGCCAGCAGACCGAACAGGGACAATTCACCCCTCCACTTT. Amino acids: CASRPNRDNSPLHF. The chain joins TRBV5-1 to TRBJ1-6; D may be TRBD1 (6 bases). This CDR3 is 14 amino acids long. Germline CDR1 reads SGHRS; CDR2 reads YFSETQ. V was pared by 5 bases and J by 7 bases, with 13 bases between.

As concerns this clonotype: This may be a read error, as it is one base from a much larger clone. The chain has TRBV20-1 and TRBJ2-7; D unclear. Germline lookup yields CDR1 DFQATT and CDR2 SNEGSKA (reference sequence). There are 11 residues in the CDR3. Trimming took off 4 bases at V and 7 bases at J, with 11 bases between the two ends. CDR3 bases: TGCAGTGCTACCCATTCTTCGGAGCAGTACTTC. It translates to CSATHSSEQYF.

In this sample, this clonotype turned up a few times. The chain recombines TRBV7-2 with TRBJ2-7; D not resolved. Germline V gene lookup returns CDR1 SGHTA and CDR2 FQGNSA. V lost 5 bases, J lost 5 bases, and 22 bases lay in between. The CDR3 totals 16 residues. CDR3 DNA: TGTGCCAGCAGCCCAGGCTTCGCGACCCCGCCCCACGAGCAGTACTTC. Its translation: CASSPGFATPPHEQYF.

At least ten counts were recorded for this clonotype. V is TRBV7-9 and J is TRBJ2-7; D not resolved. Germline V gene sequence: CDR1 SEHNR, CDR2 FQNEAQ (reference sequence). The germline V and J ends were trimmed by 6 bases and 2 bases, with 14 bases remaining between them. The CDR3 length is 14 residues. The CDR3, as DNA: TGTGCCAGCAGTCCCCTAAACATAGCCTACGAGCAGTACTTC. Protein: CASSPLNIAYEQYF. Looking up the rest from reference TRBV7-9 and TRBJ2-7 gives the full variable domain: DTGVSQNPRHKITKRGQNVTFRCDPISEHNRLYWYRQTLGQGPEFLTYFQNEAQLEKSRLLSDRFSAERPKGSFSTLEIQRTEQGDSAMYLCASSPLNIAYEQYFGPGTRLTVT.

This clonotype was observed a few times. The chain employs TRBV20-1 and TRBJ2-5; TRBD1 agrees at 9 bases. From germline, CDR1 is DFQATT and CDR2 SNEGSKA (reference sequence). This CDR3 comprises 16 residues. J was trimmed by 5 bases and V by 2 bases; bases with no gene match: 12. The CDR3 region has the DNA TGCAGTGCTAGACCGATGTTGAGGACAGGGGAGGAGACCCAGTACTTC. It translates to CSARPMLRTGEETQYF.